Listed here are 9 T cell receptor beta chains from one sample, sequenced in a study of blood T cell repertoires in COVID-19. Method: immunoSEQ multiplex PCR; TCRdb's copy keeps in-frame clones and lacks some. This sample yields about 130,000 clones, of which roughly 83% are seen a single time; roughly 5.2% belongs to the top ten. The material sequenced was peripheral blood. These receptors all stem from a woman aged 70 to 79 with COVID-19, enrolled during active disease.

The V gene is TRBV3-1 (or the pseudogene TRBV3-2), the J gene TRBJ2-7; 9 bases fit TRBD1. This CDR3 spans 12 amino acids. CDR1 is LGHDT and CDR2 is YNNKEL in the germline V gene (reference sequence). V lost 6 bases to trimming and J lost 6 bases; unmatched junction nucleotides: 3. Written as DNA, the CDR3 is TGTGCCAGCAGTCAGACAGGGGGCGAGCAGTACTTC. As protein: CASSQTGGEQYF.

The chain combines TRBV25-1 with TRBJ2-1, with 7 positions matching TRBD1. CDR1 and CDR2 from the germline V gene are MGHDK and SYGVNS. This CDR3 is 18 amino acids long. V trimming: 2 bases; J trimming: 0 bases; junction bases outside the gene matches: 10. The CDR3 sequence is CASSEPYQGESSYNEQFF. DNA of the CDR3: TGTGCCAGCAGTGAACCTTACCAGGGGGAGAGCTCCTACAATGAGCAGTTCTTC.

This clone has just a few counts. This chain connects TRBV20-1 to TRBJ1-2; D is unresolved. The CDR3 covers 10 residues. Trimming removed 3 bases at V and 5 bases at J, with 4 bases between. CDR1 is DFQATT and CDR2 is SNEGSKA in the germline V gene (reference sequence). CDR3 sequence: CSARAYGYTF. CDR3 coding DNA: TGCAGTGCTAGGGCTTATGGCTACACCTTC.

This chain joins TRBV5-8 and TRBJ1-2; 9 nucleotides match TRBD1. After removal of 6 bases from V and 8 bases from J, the junction contained 20 bases not matched to a gene. Germline V lookup: CDR1 SGHTS, CDR2 YDEGEE. The CDR3 contains 17 residues. The CDR3 DNA sequence: TGTGCCAGCACCTCACGAAGTCCCGGGACAGGGATGAGGGGCTACACCTTC. Protein product: CASTSRSPGTGMRGYTF.

The chain has TRBV9 and TRBJ1-3, with D tentatively TRBD1 (5 bases). V lost 3 bases and J lost 6, with 13 bases in between. The CDR3 length is 14 residues. Germline CDR1 and CDR2: SGDLS and YYNGEE. For the CDR3, the DNA is TGTGCCAGCAGCGCCCGGTGGGGGGAAAACACCATATATTTT. Protein sequence: CASSARWGENTIYF.

The chain combines TRBV12-3 or TRBV12-4 with TRBJ2-2; no reliable D call. The CDR3 loop spans 12 amino acids. Trimming stripped 4 bases from V and 7 bases from J, with 7 bases between. CDR3 amino acids: CASSSSFGELFF. CDR3 sequence (DNA): TGTGCCAGCAGTTCTAGTTTCGGGGAGCTGTTTTTT.

This clone appeared a few times. The V gene is TRBV21-1, the J gene TRBJ1-2; the DNA was not compared with TRBD1, the D call given in the table. TRBV21-1 is a listed pseudogene. The CDR3 is made up of 12 amino acids. CDR3 region: CASSARDRGYTF. The CDR3 nucleotides are TGTGCCAGCAGCGCCCGGGACAGAGGCTACACCTTC.

The rearrangement joins TRBV2 to TRBJ2-1; possible D gene TRBD2, 5 bases. Germline V CDR1 and CDR2: SNHLY, FYNNEI. Between the trimmed V and J ends, which lost 6 bases and 13 bases, there was a span of 19 bases. The CDR3 spans 13 residues. The CDR3: CASSLIEGDPQFF. CDR3 coding DNA: TGTGCCAGCAGCCTCATAGAGGGCGACCCCCAGTTCTTC.

The chain employs TRBV19 and TRBJ1-2; 8 bases agree with TRBD1. This CDR3 spans 15 amino acids. Germline V gene sequence: CDR1 LNHDA, CDR2 SQIVND (reference sequence). The ends lost 5 bases at V and 0 bases at J; junction bases unmatched: 5. The CDR3 region has the DNA TGTGCCAGTAGTGTCCCAGGGGGCTCTAACTATGGCTACACCTTC. Translation: CASSVPGGSNYGYTF.